The present T cell receptor beta chain was sequenced within a study of vaccination and CD4 T cells after COVID-19. Study-wide context: There were six male and four female convalescents, and two of them were Hispanic.

Cultured CD4+ T cell DNA was sequenced using the Oncomine TCR Beta short-read assay. TCRdb reprocessed the PCR reads via MiXCR and lists one record per CDR3 protein. The table records some 15,000 distinct CDR3 sequences, 58% of them present only once. Specified treatment: approximately nine-day PBMC culture with coronavirus spike peptide pools or control peptides (ViraFEST assay). Worth noting for this clonotype: What it binds is not known.

This CDR3 has 18 amino acids. The trim removed 0 bases at V and 4 bases at J, leaving 9 bases unmatched. Germline values: CDR1 MGHRA, CDR2 YSYEKL. Sequenced: CD4+ T cells from blood, cultured in vitro. This TCR was sampled from a human donor who had recovered from COVID-19. The chain links TRBV4-1 to TRBJ2-1, with 10 bases lining up with TRBD2. CDR3 sequence reads: CASSQEVAGGPKYNEQFF. The CDR3 coding sequence is TGCGCCAGCAGCCAAGAGGTAGCGGGGGGACCTAAGTACAATGAGCAGTTCTTC.